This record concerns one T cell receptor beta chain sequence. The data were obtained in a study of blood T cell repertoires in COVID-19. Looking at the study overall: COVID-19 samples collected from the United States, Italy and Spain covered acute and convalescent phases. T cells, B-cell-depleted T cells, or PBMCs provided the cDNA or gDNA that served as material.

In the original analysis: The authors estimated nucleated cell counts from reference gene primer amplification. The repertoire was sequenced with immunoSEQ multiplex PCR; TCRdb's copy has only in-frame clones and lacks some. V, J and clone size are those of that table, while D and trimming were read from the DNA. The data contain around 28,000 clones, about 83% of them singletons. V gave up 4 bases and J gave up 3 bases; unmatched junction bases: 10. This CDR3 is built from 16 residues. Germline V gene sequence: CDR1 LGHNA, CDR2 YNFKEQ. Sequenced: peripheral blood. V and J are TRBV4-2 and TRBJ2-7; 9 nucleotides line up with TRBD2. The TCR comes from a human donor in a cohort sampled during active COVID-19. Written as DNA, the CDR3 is TGTGCCAGCAGCCCAGGGTTGGCTAGCGGGGACTACGAGCAGTACTTC. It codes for CASSPGLASGDYEQYF.